This T cell receptor beta chain was captured in a study of cytomegalovirus exposure and HLA in healthy donors. Vbeta (60) and Jbeta (13) primers were used in the PCR. Some clones are missing from TCRdb's copy, which holds only in-frame ones; the method was immunoSEQ multiplex PCR. The sample gives about 160,000 clones, around 80% of which show up once; approximately 4.5% is in the top ten. About this clone: Its antigen is undetermined.

Regarding donors, all were healthy bone marrow donors. Study-wide findings and caveats: As immune exposure information, only CMV serostatus was available. It was about 150 TCR beta chains that were listed as cytomegalovirus-associated. A link between a missense DCLRE1C variant and TCR beta V- and J-gene trimming emerged from a later analysis.

The CDR3 is made up of 13 amino acids. From germline, CDR1 is MNHEY and CDR2 SVGAGI. V dropped 11 bases and J dropped 7; count of bases not matched to a gene: 10. V gene TRBV6-5 combines with J gene TRBJ2-2, with 7 bases fitting TRBD1. The source is a man aged 25-45 years in good health and CMV-seronegative. Source material: PBMCs. This chain's CDR3 is CAARQGRGGELFF. CDR3 DNA sequence: TGTGCCGCCCGACAGGGTCGAGGCGGGGAGCTGTTTTTT.